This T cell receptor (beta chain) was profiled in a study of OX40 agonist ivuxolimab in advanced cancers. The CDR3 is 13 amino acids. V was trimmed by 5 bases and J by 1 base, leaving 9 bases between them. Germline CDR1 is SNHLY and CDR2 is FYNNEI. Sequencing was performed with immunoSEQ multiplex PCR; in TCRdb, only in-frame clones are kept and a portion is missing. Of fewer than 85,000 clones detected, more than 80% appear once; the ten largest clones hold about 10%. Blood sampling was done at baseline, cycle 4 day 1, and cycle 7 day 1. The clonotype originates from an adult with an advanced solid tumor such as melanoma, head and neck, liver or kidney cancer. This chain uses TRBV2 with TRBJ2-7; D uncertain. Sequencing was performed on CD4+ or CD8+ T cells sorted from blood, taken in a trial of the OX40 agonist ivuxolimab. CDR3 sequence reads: CASSWAPSYEQYF. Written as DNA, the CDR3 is TGTGCCAGCAGTTGGGCACCTTCCTACGAGCAGTACTTC.